The present T cell receptor (beta chain) was sequenced within a study of CD8 T cells in ankylosing spondylitis. General study findings and limits: Several of the motif variants were reported before in synovial fluid and blood from reactive arthritis. Peripheral blood held disease-linked clones only at relatively low frequency, and these were CD8+. Disease-linked clones reportedly showed significant enrichment in matched ankylosing spondylitis synovial fluid.

As the method for making TCR beta libraries, quantitative 5'-RACE with molecular barcodes was used. TCRdb passed the 5' RACE reads through MiXCR, listing each CDR3 protein once. This sample has around 210,000 distinct CDR3 sequences, with approximately 8.4% found just once. This clonotype was recorded at least ten times. The antigen is undetermined. Specimen: blood, either unsorted or a sorted T cell fraction (not recorded which). This clonotype originated in a female donor with ankylosing spondylitis or in good health (not recorded which).

Here the CDR3 reads CSARGASGTEETQYF. In DNA, the CDR3 is TGCAGTGCTAGAGGAGCTAGCGGGACCGAAGAGACCCAGTACTTC. The genes are TRBV20-1 and TRBJ2-5, with 9 bases aligning to TRBD2. Germline CDR1 and CDR2: DFQATT and SNEGSKA (reference sequence). Unmatched junction bases numbered 6, after V lost 1 base and J lost 3 bases. The CDR3 has 15 residues.